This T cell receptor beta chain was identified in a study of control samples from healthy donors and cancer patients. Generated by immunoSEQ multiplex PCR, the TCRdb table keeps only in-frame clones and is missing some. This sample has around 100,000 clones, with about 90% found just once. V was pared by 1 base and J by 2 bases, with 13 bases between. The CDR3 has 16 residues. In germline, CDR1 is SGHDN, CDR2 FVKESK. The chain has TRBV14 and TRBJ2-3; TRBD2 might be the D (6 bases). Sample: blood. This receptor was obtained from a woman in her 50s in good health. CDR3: CASSQVPSAITDTQYF. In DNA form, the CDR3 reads TGTGCCAGCAGCCAAGTTCCTAGCGCCATCACAGATACGCAGTATTTT.